The clone carrying this T cell receptor beta chain has more than one count but fewer than ten. Antigen: not known. TCRdb re-analysed the reads in MiXCR, keeping a single row per CDR3 protein. In the table there are 40,000 to 55,000 distinct CDR3 sequences, 20% of which are singletons. Per germline, CDR1 SGHVS and CDR2 FQNEAQ. The V end was cut by 5 bases, the J end by 4 bases, with 14 bases between. This CDR3 spans 14 amino acids. This entry belongs to a study of T cell repertoires in cytomegalovirus infection. Across the whole study: Public signatures in TCR beta pointed to CMV infection and matching HLA type.

Whole-study results and caveats: Carriage of CMV together with the relevant HLA was identifiable through cumulative public TCR beta family frequency.

The receptor's source is a human donor in good health (CMV status not recorded). Some clones in this sample may be carry-over from other donors' samples. The chain joins TRBV7-8 to TRBJ1-2, with a tentative D call TRBD1 (5 bases). The sequences come from CD8+ T cells from cultured PBMCs, collected from culture after CMV antigen stimulation. CDR3 residues: CASSLKGLSYGYTF. CDR3 DNA sequence: TGTGCCAGCAGCCTAAAGGGACTCAGCTATGGCTACACCTTC. Full variable domain (remainder filled in from reference TRBV7-8 and TRBJ1-2): GAGVSQSPRYKVAKRGQDVALRCDPISGHVSLFWYQQALGQGPEFLTYFQNEAQLDKSGLPSDRFFAERPEGSVSTLKIQRTQQEDSAVYLCASSLKGLSYGYTFGSGTRLTVV.